This T cell receptor beta chain was sequenced in a study of blood T cell repertoires in COVID-19 (dated by TCRdb to the early 2020s). Regarding the study in general: Collaborator samples came from the United States, Italy and Spain and covered acute and convalescent phases of COVID-19. The sample metadata nearly always contained a de-identified subject ID, COVID-19 status, age in years and sex. A freely available public database, intended as a resource for researchers studying the immune response to SARS-CoV-2, is where the repertoires were released. HLA class I and class II types, where available, came from metadata supplied by the sample provider rather than from assay-based typing. The prospective study material was composed of cDNA or gDNA derived from T cells, B-cell-depleted T cells, or PBMCs. Deeply sampled blood TCRbeta repertoires from subjects exposed to, actively infected with, or recovered from COVID-19 were included in the dataset. Samples were obtained from the ongoing ImmuneRACE study (first 160 participants) and from about 1,300 subjects provided by 6 global collaborators. What the authors observed across the whole study: How much clinical and demographic metadata was included differed by source and by participant, and the metadata was provided uncurated.

V and J are truncated by 7 bases and 7 bases respectively, leaving an intervening sequence of 14 bases. The CDR3 runs 13 residues from the cysteine to the phenylalanine. The DNA shown is the 39-base CDR3, in frame from base 1. The germline V gene specifies SNHLY as CDR1 and FYNNEI as CDR2. One collaborating source in Seattle enrolled patients during active infection and followed them longitudinally through the course of disease. Each collaborating institution followed its own protocols to collect whole blood in K2EDTA tubes. Collaborator samples were shipped for TCRbeta analysis as frozen whole blood, isolated PBMCs, or DNA extracted from either sample type. TCRbeta CDR3 regions were amplified from genomic DNA by means of the immunoSEQ Assay, a bias-controlled multiplex PCR. Per the authors' processing: The number of nucleated cells in each sample was estimated by amplification of reference gene primers within the assay. To quantify the absolute abundance of each unique TCRbeta CDR3 rearrangement, sequence reads were collapsed and filtered. Productive Simpson clonality was computed per sample as the square root of Simpson's diversity index over productive rearrangements. The source is immuneACCESS, and TCRdb retained only in-frame sequences with V and J called. Part of the clones is not carried over; for the studies checked, unresolved V genes explain less than half of this, and the remainder is unexplained. V, J and clone size were drawn from that table, and D and trimming were deduced from the DNA. The sample profile shows about 480,000 clones; 89% of them were found once. The leading ten clones occupy 0.75% to 0.9% of the sample.

Comment on this clone: The antigen it recognizes is unknown. No much larger clone exists at a distance of one base, and base qualities are not known.

This sequence originates from a man between 18 and 35 years old with COVID-19, enrolled during active disease. The rearrangement combines TRBV2 with TRBJ1-5, and the D gene may be TRBD1, 5 bases matching. The sequenced sample was peripheral blood. The bases are TGTGCCAGCAATTCCAGGGCATACCAGCCCCAGCATTTT. The resulting protein is CASNSRAYQPQHF. Reference TRBV2 and TRBJ1-5 proteins supply the regions before and after the CDR3; the full variable domain is: EPEVTQTPSHQVTQMGQEVILRCVPISNHLYFYWYRQILGQKVEFLVSFYNNEISEKSEIFDDQFSVERPDGSNFTLKIRSTKLEDSAMYFCASNSRAYQPQHFGDGTRLSIL.